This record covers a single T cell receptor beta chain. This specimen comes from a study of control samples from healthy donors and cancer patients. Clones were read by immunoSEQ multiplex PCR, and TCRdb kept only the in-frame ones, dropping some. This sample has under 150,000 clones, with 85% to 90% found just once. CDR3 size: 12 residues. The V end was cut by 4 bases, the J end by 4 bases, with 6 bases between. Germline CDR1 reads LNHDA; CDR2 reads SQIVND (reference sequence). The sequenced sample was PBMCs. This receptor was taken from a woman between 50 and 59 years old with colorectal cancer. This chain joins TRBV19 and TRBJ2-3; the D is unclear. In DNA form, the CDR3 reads TGTGCCAGTAGTAGCCGCGCAGATACGCAGTATTTT. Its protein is CASSSRADTQYF.